A selection of T cell receptor beta chains follows, all from one sample in a study of T cells expressing NK-cell markers. TCRdb derives one entry per CDR3 protein from the 5' RACE reads, leaving out DNA. In all, the sample yields 500,000 to 700,000 distinct CDR3 sequences. Sequencing input: blood T cells: a sorted CD56 or NKG2C T cell subset, CD4+ or CD8+ T cells, or bulk PBMC T cells (not recorded which). These receptors were taken from a man aged 18 to 35 in good health. Each CDR3 is given with its conserved first and last residue. The order of the fields is J gene, V gene, CDR3 protein.

J gene: TRBJ1-1
V gene: TRBV30
CDR3 protein: CAWSPGLMNTEAFF

J gene: TRBJ2-3
V gene: TRBV5-4
CDR3 protein: CASSGGAWTTDTQYF

J gene: TRBJ2-3
V gene: TRBV7-9
CDR3 protein: CASSFRTGVADTQYF

J gene: TRBJ1-5
V gene: TRBV12-3/TRBV12-4
CDR3 protein: CASRLGRNHSNQPQHF

J gene: TRBJ2-2
V gene: TRBV4-3
CDR3 protein: CASSQAGMNTGELFF

J gene: TRBJ2-1
V gene: TRBV12-3/TRBV12-4
CDR3 protein: CASSLWDEQFF

J gene: TRBJ2-1
V gene: TRBV5-1
CDR3 protein: CASSLEAGKKNEQFF

J gene: TRBJ2-1
V gene: TRBV29-1
CDR3 protein: CSVEADSYNEQFF

J gene: TRBJ1-2
V gene: TRBV3-1
CDR3 protein: CASSQGSQVGYTF

J gene: TRBJ2-5
V gene: TRBV10-3
CDR3 protein: CAISSRTDGPQETQYF

J gene: TRBJ2-3
V gene: TRBV9
CDR3 protein: CASSLRTSSDTQYF

J gene: TRBJ1-1
V gene: TRBV5-5
CDR3 protein: CASSLIAGNTEAFF

J gene: TRBJ2-6
V gene: TRBV21-1
CDR3 protein: CASSVPGLWSGANVLTF

J gene: TRBJ2-1
V gene: TRBV4-2
CDR3 protein: CASSSLTGGVDEQFF

J gene: TRBJ2-1
V gene: TRBV12-3/TRBV12-4
CDR3 protein: CASSVVDWSEEQFF

J gene: TRBJ2-3
V gene: TRBV12-3/TRBV12-4
CDR3 protein: CASSPGGSTDTQYF

J gene: TRBJ1-5
V gene: TRBV30
CDR3 protein: CAWSVFAGGNQPQHF

J gene: TRBJ1-1
V gene: TRBV25-1
CDR3 protein: CASSTPGQGGTEAFF

J gene: TRBJ2-5
V gene: TRBV7-7
CDR3 protein: CASSSLPGKVSTETQYF

J gene: TRBJ2-3
V gene: TRBV6-4
CDR3 protein: CASSESPGSDTQYF

J gene: TRBJ2-5
V gene: TRBV18
CDR3 protein: CASSSKGQVQETQYF

J gene: TRBJ2-5
V gene: TRBV15
CDR3 protein: CATSRDILRTPSEGTQYF

J gene: TRBJ1-1
V gene: TRBV29-1
CDR3 protein: CSVDFTGTNTEAFF

J gene: TRBJ2-5
V gene: TRBV29-1
CDR3 protein: CSVSRVEKETQYF

J gene: TRBJ2-1
V gene: TRBV12-3/TRBV12-4
CDR3 protein: CASSLVPLAGFYYNEQFF

J gene: TRBJ2-7
V gene: TRBV5-6
CDR3 protein: CASKLTSGSYEQYF

J gene: TRBJ2-5
V gene: TRBV20-1
CDR3 protein: CSASLLLGLYQETQYF

J gene: TRBJ2-1
V gene: TRBV11-1
CDR3 protein: CASSFPPLGRGIGSEQFF

J gene: TRBJ1-3
V gene: TRBV29-1
CDR3 protein: CSVDVSVAGNTIYF

J gene: TRBJ1-1
V gene: TRBV6-5
CDR3 protein: CASRPQGYTEAFF

J gene: TRBJ1-5
V gene: TRBV20-1
CDR3 protein: CSASTDPHHDQPQHF

J gene: TRBJ1-4
V gene: TRBV7-9
CDR3 protein: CASEMIRGQGNEKLFF

J gene: TRBJ2-2
V gene: TRBV5-1
CDR3 protein: CASSRGLAGFANTGELFF

J gene: TRBJ2-1
V gene: TRBV4-1
CDR3 protein: CASSLLVDGEQFF